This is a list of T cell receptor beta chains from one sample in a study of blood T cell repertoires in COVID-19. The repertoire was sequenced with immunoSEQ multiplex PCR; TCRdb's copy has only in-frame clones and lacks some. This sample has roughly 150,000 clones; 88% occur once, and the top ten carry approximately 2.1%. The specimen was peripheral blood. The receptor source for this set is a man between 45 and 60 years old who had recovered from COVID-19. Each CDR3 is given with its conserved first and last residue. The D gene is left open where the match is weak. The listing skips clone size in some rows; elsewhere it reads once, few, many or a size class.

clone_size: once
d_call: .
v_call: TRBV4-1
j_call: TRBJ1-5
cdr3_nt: TGCGCCAGCAGCCAAGAGGACAAGACGAGTCAGCCCCAGCATTTT
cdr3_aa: CASSQEDKTSQPQHF

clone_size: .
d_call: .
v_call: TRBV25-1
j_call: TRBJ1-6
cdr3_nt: TGTGCCAGCAGCCCTCGTGGACTTAATTCACCCCTCCACTTT
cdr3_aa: CASSPRGLNSPLHF

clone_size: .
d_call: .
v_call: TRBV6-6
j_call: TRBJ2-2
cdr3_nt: TGTGCCAGCAACCCAGGGAACACCGGGGAGCTGTTTTTT
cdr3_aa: CASNPGNTGELFF

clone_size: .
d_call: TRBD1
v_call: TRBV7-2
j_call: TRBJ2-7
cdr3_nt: TGTGCCAGCAGCTTAGGCGGGACAGGGAACGAGCAGTACTTC
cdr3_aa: CASSLGGTGNEQYF

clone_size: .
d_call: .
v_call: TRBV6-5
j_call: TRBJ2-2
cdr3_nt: TGTGCCAGCAGGGACAGATCCACCGGGGAGCTGTTTTTT
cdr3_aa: CASRDRSTGELFF

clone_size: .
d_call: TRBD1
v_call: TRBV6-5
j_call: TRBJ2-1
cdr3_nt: TGTGCCAGCAGTCCCGACAGGGGGATTTACAATGAGCAGTTCTTC
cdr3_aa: CASSPDRGIYNEQFF

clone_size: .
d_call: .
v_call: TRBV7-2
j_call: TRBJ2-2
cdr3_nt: TGTGCCAGCAGCTTTCGGGGTAGAGGGGAGCTGTTTTTT
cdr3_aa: CASSFRGRGELFF

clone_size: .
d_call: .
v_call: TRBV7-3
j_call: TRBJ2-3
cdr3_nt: TGTGCCAGCAGCTTTGGGCATCCCCCTAGCACAGATACGCAGTATTTT
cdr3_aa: CASSFGHPPSTDTQYF

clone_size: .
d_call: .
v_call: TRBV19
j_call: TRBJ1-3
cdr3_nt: TGTGCCAGTATTGAATTCAGGGCCGCGCATGGAAACACCATATATTTT
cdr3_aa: CASIEFRAAHGNTIYF

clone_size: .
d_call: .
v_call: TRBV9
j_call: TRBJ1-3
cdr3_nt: TGTGCCAGCAGCTTTAGTGGAGGGGCTGGAAACACCATATATTTT
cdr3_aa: CASSFSGGAGNTIYF

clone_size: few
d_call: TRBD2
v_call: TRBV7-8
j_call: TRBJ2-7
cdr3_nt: TGTGCCAGCAGCTTAATTCGAGGGAGGGGAGGCGACGAGCAGTACTTC
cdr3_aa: CASSLIRGRGGDEQYF

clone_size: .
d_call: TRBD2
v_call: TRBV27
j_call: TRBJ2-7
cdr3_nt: TGTGCCAGCCCGCGGGGGGTCATATTATCCTACGAGCAGTACTTC
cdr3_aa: CASPRGVILSYEQYF

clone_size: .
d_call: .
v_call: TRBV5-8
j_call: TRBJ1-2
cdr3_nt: TGTGCCAGCAGCTTGGCCGAGGCTCACTATGGCTACACCTTC
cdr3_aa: CASSLAEAHYGYTF

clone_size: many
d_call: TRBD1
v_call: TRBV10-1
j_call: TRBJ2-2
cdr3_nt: TGCGCCAGTAGACAGGGGGGGTCCGGGGAGCTGTTTTTT
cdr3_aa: CASRQGGSGELFF

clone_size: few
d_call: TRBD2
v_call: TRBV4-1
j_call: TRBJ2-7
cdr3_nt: TGCGCCAGCAGCCAAGGACTAGCGCGGGAGCAGTACTTC
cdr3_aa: CASSQGLAREQYF

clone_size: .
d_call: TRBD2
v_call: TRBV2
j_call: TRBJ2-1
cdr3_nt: TGTGCCAGCAAGTCGTTGAGCGGGAGGGCCCCACAGTTCTTC
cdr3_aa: CASKSLSGRAPQFF

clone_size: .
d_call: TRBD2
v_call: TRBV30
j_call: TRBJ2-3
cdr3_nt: TGTGCCTGGAGCACGGGGGGGGGACCAGATACGCAGTATTTT
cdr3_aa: CAWSTGGGPDTQYF

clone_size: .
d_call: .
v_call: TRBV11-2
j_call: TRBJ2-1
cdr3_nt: TGTGCCACCACTCGGAATGAGCAGTTCTTC
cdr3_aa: CATTRNEQFF

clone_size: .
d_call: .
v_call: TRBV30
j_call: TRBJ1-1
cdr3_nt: TGTGCCTGGAGTGTACGAGGTGAAGCTTTCTTT
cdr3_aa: CAWSVRGEAFF

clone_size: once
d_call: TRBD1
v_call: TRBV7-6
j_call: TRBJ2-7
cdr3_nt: TGTGCCAGCAGCTTGGCAGGGGGCGCCCACGAGCAGTACTTC
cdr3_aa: CASSLAGGAHEQYF

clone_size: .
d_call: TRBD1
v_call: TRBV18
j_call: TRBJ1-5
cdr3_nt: TGTGCCAGCTCACCCGGGACAGGGTTCAATCAGCCCCAGCATTTT
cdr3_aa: CASSPGTGFNQPQHF

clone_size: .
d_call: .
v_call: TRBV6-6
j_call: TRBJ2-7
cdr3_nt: TGTGCCAGCACCCCGGCAGGGTCCCACGAGCAGTACTTC
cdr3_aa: CASTPAGSHEQYF

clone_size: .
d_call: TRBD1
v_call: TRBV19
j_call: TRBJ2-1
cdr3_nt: TGTGCCAGTAGCCTGGACAGGGGGCCTCGAAATGAGCAGTTCTTC
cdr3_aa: CASSLDRGPRNEQFF

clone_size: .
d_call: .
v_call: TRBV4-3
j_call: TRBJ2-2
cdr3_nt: TGCGCCAGCAGCCCGCTTACAGGAGAGGCCGGGGAGCTGTTTTTT
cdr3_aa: CASSPLTGEAGELFF

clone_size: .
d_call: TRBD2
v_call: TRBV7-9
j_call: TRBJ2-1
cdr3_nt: TGTGCCAGCAGGGGACTAGCGAGGGATGAGCAGTTCTTC
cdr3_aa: CASRGLARDEQFF

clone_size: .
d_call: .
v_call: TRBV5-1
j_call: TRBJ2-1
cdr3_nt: TGCGCCAGCAGCTTGCGGACACGAAACAATGAGCAGTTCTTC
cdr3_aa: CASSLRTRNNEQFF

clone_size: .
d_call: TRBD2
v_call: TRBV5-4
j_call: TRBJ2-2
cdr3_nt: TGTGCCAGCAGCTTGCAGCGGGGGGACACCGGGGAGCTGTTTTTT
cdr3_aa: CASSLQRGDTGELFF